This T cell receptor (beta chain) emerged from a study of a mutant IDH1 vaccine in newly diagnosed glioma (dated by TCRdb to 2020 to 2023). A note on the overall study: Eight vaccinations were administered to patients in weeks 1, 3, 5, 7, 11, 15, 19 and 23, corresponding to visits V03 through V10. In the chemotherapy-containing groups, vaccination started alongside temozolomide cycles, whereas in patients who had radiotherapy alone it started 4-6 weeks after radiotherapy. Of the 25 to 40 treated patients, about 62% were male and 37.5% were female, and the mean age was approximately 40 years. Before enrollment, most patients had been given radiochemotherapy with temozolomide as standard therapy, while the rest had received either radiotherapy alone or temozolomide alone. Peripheral blood samples were drawn at six visits, namely V03 (baseline), V05, V07, V10, V12 and V13. Longitudinal TCRB deep sequencing was done for some 26 treated patients, wherever samples were available for exploratory analyses.

The library was built by means of the immunoSEQ multiplex PCR assay. Rearranged TCR beta chain sequences were amplified using the hsTCRB Kit according to the manufacturer's protocol. An Illumina MiSeq was used to sequence the TCRB libraries. On the authors' methods: The kit vendor's proprietary platform handled demultiplexing, trimming and gene mapping. Sourced from immuneACCESS, this table was stored by TCRdb with only in-frame sequences that have V and J called. A share of the clones is absent; for the studies checked, an unresolved V gene accounts for under half, and the remainder has no known explanation. Clone size and the V and J calls come from that table; the DNA yielded D and trimming. This sample holds tens of thousands of clones; approximately 84% were observed only once. Together, the top ten hold 8.5% to 9.5% of the sample. To note about this clone: Its antigen is unknown. Base qualities are not recorded, but no much larger clone differs from it by a single base.

Relative to germline, V is 1 base shorter and J is 5 bases shorter, with 15 bases between their ends. CDR1 and CDR2, per the germline V gene (reference sequence), are SGHKS and YYEKEE. Including the terminal cysteine and phenylalanine, the CDR3 comprises 15 residues. This entry keeps only the CDR3 DNA: 45 bases, framed from base 1. Findings and caveats that apply to the study as a whole: Across multiple MHC alleles, vaccine-induced immune responses were seen in 85% to 95% of patients. Pseudoprogression appeared unrelated to alterations in the top peripheral T cell clonotypes detected by TCRB sequencing. The authors stated that sample limitations prevented analyses of patient blood samples from being reproduced. Availability determined which PBMC samples were chosen for TCRB deep sequencing.

Read against the paper, the sample's time point label means: week 11, during vaccination. Each vaccine dose, consisting of 300 ug of a 20-mer mutant IDH1 peptide in Montanide, was administered subcutaneously with topical imiquimod. The donors had newly diagnosed IDH1-mutant astrocytomas of WHO grade 3 or 4 that showed loss of nuclear ATRX. The samples were drawn from NOA16, a multicentre, single-arm, open-label phase I trial in Germany that tested a mutant IDH1 peptide vaccine in humans for the first time. Genomic DNA for TCRB sequencing was isolated from EDTA blood with the DNeasy Blood and Tissue Kit.

The chain is encoded by TRBV5-5 joined to TRBJ1-1; tentative D gene TRBD1, with 5 bases matching. Sequencing used PBMCs, obtained from a glioma patient whose treatment included an IDH1 peptide vaccine. The TCR was taken from a woman aged 45-65 years with glioma. The bases read TGTGCCAGCAGCTTGTCGTATGTGGGGGGAACTGAAGCTTTCTTT. Translated, this gives CASSLSYVGGTEAFF. Outside the CDR3, residues come from the reference TRBV5-5 and TRBJ1-1 proteins, so the full variable domain is: DAGVTQSPTHLIKTRGQQVTLRCSPISGHKSVSWYQQVLGQGPQFIFQYYEKEERGRGNFPDRFSARQFPNYSSELNVNALLLGDSALYLCASSLSYVGGTEAFFGQGTRLTVV.